This T cell receptor (beta chain) was recovered during a study of T cell responses to AZD1222 COVID-19 vaccine (dated by TCRdb to the early 2020s). With regard to the full study: A total of approximately 240 trial participants underwent TCR sequencing, of whom more than 200 had received two doses of AZD1222 and some 25 had received two doses of the MenACWY control vaccine. Trial participants were enrolled by age into 18-55, 56-69 and 70-plus year subgroups, with roughly 160, 29 and 62 TCR-sequenced participants respectively. The paper's findings and limits, for the study overall: A significant rise in spike-specific TCR breadth and depth was observed after two AZD1222 doses relative to day 0 and relative to MenACWY recipients. Conclusions about previously exposed vaccinees were limited because only six AZD1222 recipients were SARS-CoV-2 seropositive at baseline. Vaccine-associated CD4 TCRs spanned the whole spike protein, with dominant responses in regions 160-218 and 743-854. Nearly half of unique spike-specific TCRs reportedly recognized epitopes outside regions mutated in the B.1.351 and B.1.1.7 variants. Because no samples from the day 14 peak response were available, repertoires could be characterized only after the peak T cell response. The 56-69-year group was small, and its depth increase did not reach significance, likely because of low power. Participants were mostly white British, with more females than males. The authors suggested clonal diversity may have been underestimated.

The germline V end is reduced by 9 bases and the J end by 8 bases; junction bases left unmatched: 14. The CDR3 sequence holds 15 residues, the cysteine and phenylalanine included. The sequence is cut down to CDR3 DNA, 45 bases in frame from base 1. Via the germline V gene (reference sequence), CDR1 is LNHDA and CDR2 SQIVND. The label giving this sample's time point can be read as: about 28 days (+/-7) after the second vaccine dose. Interpreted using the paper, the treatment or condition label stands for: meningococcal conjugate vaccine given as trial control. Vaccinee samples came from UK trials COV001 and COV002, including a single-blind randomized controlled phase 2/3 trial of AZD1222 (ChAdOx1 nCoV-19) in healthy adults. For TCRbeta chain sequencing, PBMC samples from trial participants were taken at day 0 and at day 28 after the second dose. Comments on this clone: What antigen it recognizes has not been identified. It has no much larger one-base neighbor in the sample; base qualities were not kept.

The CDR3 regions of human TCRbeta chains were analyzed by immunosequencing. The authors' pipeline ran thus. TCRs in the repertoires were matched against a reference library of SARS-CoV-2-specific TCRs that had been generated with the MIRA antigen-specificity platform. Breadth was defined as the fraction of unique TCRs that were SARS-CoV-2-associated, and depth was defined as the fraction of total T cells that were SARS-CoV-2-associated. Using the MIRA data, every spike-specific TCR was mapped to the spike region that the TCR reacted to and assigned to either a CD4 or a CD8 class. Log10-transformed breadth and depth values were compared by one-way ANOVA with Sidak's multiple comparisons tests. The table comes from immuneACCESS by way of TCRdb, which keeps in-frame sequences with V and J called. Part of the clones is missing from these tables; in studies checked, under half for an unresolved V gene and the rest for unknown reasons. V and J calls and clone size are those listed in that table; D and trimming were worked out from the DNA. This sample has some 150,000 clones in its table, and 65% to 90% of those were observed once. The top ten clonotypes cover around 7.9% of the sample.

The sequence joins TRBV19 to TRBJ2-1, and 9 bases in between align with TRBD1. The specimen comprised peripheral blood, sampled 28 days after the second dose of the MenACWY control vaccine. The clonotype comes from an adult who received the MenACWY meningococcal vaccine as a control. The sequence in DNA is TGTGCCAGCCATCAAGGGGACAGGGAGAATCATGAGCAGTTCTTC. Its protein reads: CASHQGDRENHEQFF.